This paragraph reports one T cell receptor (beta chain). This clone's antigen is unknown. No base quality values were provided; no much bigger clone lies one nucleotide off. This sample was included in a study of identical twins (dated by TCRdb to about 2016). Looking at the study overall: TCR alpha and beta repertoires from monozygotic twins, unrelated adults of various ages and cord blood were deep-sequenced to test whether fetal clonotypes persist. To rule out contamination, the twin experiments were replicated at different times with different library preparation protocols. Summary of the overall study and its limitations: Compared with coincidental sharing between unrelated individuals, an excess of low generation-probability sequences was observed among out-of-frame TCR alpha sequences shared between twins. Abundant cord blood beta clonotypes had fewer insertions, young adult naive repertoires showed a similar but weaker trend, and memory repertoires showed no such trend. Recombination models systematically underestimated out-of-frame TCR alpha sharing in monozygotic twins but agreed with sharing between unrelated individuals. Invariant T cells such as MAIT and iNKT could partly confound zero-insertion analyses, although diverse VJ usage argued against such confounding for most clonotypes. Because the same donors could not be followed over many years, the conclusions relied on cross-sectional statistical analysis. Excess twin sharing in beta out-of-frame sequences was weaker because fewer shared sequences lowered the signal-to-noise ratio.

Only healthy Caucasian donors were included. The twin cohort consisted of three pairs of female monozygotic twins, all aged roughly 18 to 29 years. CD4+ and CD8+ T cell populations were isolated with positive isolation kits from Invitrogen. The library was produced with 5' RACE. The sample was run on an Illumina HiSeq 2000. Template switching added a universal primer binding site, and the final cDNA carried a unique molecular identifier that allowed TCR cDNA molecules to be counted accurately. Specific primers in the conserved constant-segment region were used to synthesize first-strand cDNA for TCR alpha and beta chains. To control for contamination, each cDNA library was double barcoded with a SMART-Mk sample barcode plus Illumina barcodes. TruSeq adapter sequences, together with Illumina sample barcodes, were added in two successive PCR steps. The Illumina HiSeq platform was used with custom primers to sequence TCR alpha and beta cDNA libraries. Per the source publication's procedure: MiGEC processed the raw reads to extract unique molecular identifiers, while MiXCR was used to determine the CDR3 positions. Recombination models were inferred per individual with the repgenHMM and IGoR tools using an EM algorithm. Shared clonotypes were analyzed with the tcR package in R, and sharing was normalized by the product of cloneset sizes. To study raw recombination free of thymic and clonal selection effects, out-of-frame nonproductive sequences were analyzed. In-frame beta chains were kept once TCRdb had trimmed the public reads at Q25 with fastp and called clones with MiXCR. Identical CDR3 protein sequences are pooled into one entry, listed with their most common genes and DNA. What appears here as the V and J calls and clone size reflects TCRdb's work, not the paper's. The sample profile shows under 300,000 distinct CDR3 sequences; about 8.9% of them were found once. Clones ranked in the top ten supply 2.5% to 3.5% of the sample.

The CDR3 runs 15 residues from the cysteine to the phenylalanine. Kept here is only the CDR3 DNA, which spans 45 bases and is read in frame from base 1. CDR1 and CDR2 are drawn from the germline V gene (reference sequence): GTSNPN, SVGIG. Germline trimming: 4 bases from V, 7 bases from J; junction bases outside gene matches: 9. The same sample was also studied in work on yellow fever vaccine responses in identical twins. That second publication adds: According to the authors, in identical twins the way T cells responded to vaccination appeared partly convergent and partly personalized. Focusing on identical twins, the study followed the T cell clones that responded to the vaccine, and did so with precision.

The chain is encoded by TRBV30 joined to TRBJ1-5, with 11 bases matching TRBD1. Sequences were obtained from CD8+ T cells sorted from blood. The TCR originated in a woman in her late teens or twenties in good health. The sequence in DNA is TGTGCCTGGAACGGACAGGGGGCCGTGGACCAGCCCCAGCATTTT. It translates as CAWNGQGAVDQPQHF.